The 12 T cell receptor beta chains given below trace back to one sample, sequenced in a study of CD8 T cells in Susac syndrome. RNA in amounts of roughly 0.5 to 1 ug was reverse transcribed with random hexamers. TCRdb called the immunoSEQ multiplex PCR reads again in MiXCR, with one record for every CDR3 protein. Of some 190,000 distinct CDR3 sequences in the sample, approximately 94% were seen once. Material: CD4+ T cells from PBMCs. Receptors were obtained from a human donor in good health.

The CDR3 coding sequence is TGCGCCAGCAGCTTCACCCCCACAGGGGGGGTGGACGAGCAGTACTTC. Translated, it gives CASSFTPTGGVDEQYF. The rearrangement links TRBV5-1 to TRBJ2-7; D might be TRBD1 (8 bases). Trimming removed 2 bases at V and 5 bases at J, with 20 bases between. The germline gives CDR1 SGHRS, CDR2 YFSETQ. This CDR3 spans 16 amino acids.

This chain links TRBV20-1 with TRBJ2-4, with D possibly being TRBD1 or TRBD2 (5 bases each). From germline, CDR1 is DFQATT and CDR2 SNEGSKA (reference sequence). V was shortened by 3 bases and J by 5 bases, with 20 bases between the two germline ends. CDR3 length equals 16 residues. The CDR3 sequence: CSARGRGVVGENIQYF. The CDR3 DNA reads TGCAGTGCTAGGGGCAGAGGGGTTGTTGGGGAAAACATTCAGTACTTC.

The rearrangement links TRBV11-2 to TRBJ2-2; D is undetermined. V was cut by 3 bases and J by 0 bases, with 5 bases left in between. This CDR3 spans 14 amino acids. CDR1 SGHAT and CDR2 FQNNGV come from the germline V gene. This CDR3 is CASSFLSNTGELFF. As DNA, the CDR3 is TGTGCCAGCAGCTTCCTCTCGAACACCGGGGAGCTGTTTTTT.

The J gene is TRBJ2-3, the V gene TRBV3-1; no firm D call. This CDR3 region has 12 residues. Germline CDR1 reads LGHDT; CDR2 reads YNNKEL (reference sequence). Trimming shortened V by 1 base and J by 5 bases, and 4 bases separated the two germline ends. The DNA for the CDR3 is TGTGCCAGCAGCCAAGCTAAAGATACGCAGTATTTT. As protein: CASSQAKDTQYF.

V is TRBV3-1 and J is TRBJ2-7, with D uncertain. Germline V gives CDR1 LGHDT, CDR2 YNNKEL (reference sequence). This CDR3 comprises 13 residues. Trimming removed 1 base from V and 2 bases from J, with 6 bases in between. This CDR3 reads CASSQGSTYEQYF. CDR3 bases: TGTGCCAGCAGCCAAGGGTCCACCTACGAGCAGTACTTC.

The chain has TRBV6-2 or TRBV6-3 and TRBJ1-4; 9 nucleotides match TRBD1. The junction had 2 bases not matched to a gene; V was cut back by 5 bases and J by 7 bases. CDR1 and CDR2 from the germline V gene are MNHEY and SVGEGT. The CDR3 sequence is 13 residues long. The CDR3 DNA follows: TGTGCCAGCAGTCAACAGGGGGCTGAAAAACTGTTTTTT. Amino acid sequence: CASSQQGAEKLFF.

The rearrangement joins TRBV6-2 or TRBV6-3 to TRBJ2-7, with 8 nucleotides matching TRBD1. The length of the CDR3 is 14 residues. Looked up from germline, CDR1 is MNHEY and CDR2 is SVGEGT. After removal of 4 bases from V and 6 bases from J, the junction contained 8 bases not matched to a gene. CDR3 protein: CASSSNQGAFEQYV. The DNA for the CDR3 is TGTGCCAGCAGTTCAAACCAGGGGGCTTTCGAGCAGTACGTC.

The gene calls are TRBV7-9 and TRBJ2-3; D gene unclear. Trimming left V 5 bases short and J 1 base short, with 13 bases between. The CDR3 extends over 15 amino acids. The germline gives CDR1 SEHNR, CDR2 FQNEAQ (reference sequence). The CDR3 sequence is CASSPLSGGTDTQYF. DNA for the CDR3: TGTGCCAGCAGCCCCCTCTCTGGCGGCACAGATACGCAGTATTTT.

The CDR3 sequence is CASSLGDRVGSPLHF. The DNA of the CDR3 is TGTGCCAGCAGCTTGGGGGACAGGGTGGGTTCACCCCTCCACTTT. The gene calls are TRBV5-6 and TRBJ1-6; 9 nucleotides match TRBD1. CDR3 size: 15 residues. Looked up from germline, CDR1 is SGHDT and CDR2 is YYEEEE. The J segment lost 9 bases and the V segment lost 0 bases, leaving 4 bases of the junction unmatched.

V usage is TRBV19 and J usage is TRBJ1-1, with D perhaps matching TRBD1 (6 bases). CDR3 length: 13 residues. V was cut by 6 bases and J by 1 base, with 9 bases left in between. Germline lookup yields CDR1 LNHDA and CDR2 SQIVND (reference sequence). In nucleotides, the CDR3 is TGTGCCAGTAGGGGACATCAGAACACTGAAGCTTTCTTT. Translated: CASRGHQNTEAFF.

The CDR3 DNA reads as TGTGCCAGCAGTCAGACCGACGGACAGGGGATGAATGAGCAGTTCTTC. Translation gives CASSQTDGQGMNEQFF. The chain carries TRBV6-2 or TRBV6-3 and TRBJ2-1; 9 bases are a match to TRBD1. V lost 5 bases and J lost 7; bases outside the gene matches: 12. The CDR3 is made up of 16 amino acids. CDR1 and CDR2 from the germline V gene are MNHEY and SVGEGT.

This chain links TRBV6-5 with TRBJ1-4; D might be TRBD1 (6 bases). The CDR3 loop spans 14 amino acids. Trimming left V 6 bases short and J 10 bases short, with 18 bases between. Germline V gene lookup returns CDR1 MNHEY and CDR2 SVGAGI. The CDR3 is CASRTGQRVGKLFF. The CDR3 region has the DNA TGTGCCAGCAGGACGGGACAAAGGGTCGGAAAACTGTTTTTT.